This TCR beta chain emerged from a study of blood T cell repertoires in COVID-19. Study background: Whether acute or convalescent, the COVID-19 samples came from the United States, Italy and Spain.

Assay: immunoSEQ multiplex PCR; the TCRdb copy retains only in-frame clones and omits some. This sample yields about 190,000 clones, of which roughly nine tenths are seen a single time; less than 1.5% belongs to the top ten. The germline gives CDR1 MGHRA, CDR2 YSYEKL. The CDR3 sequence is 14 residues long. V dropped 4 bases and J dropped 5 bases, with 14 bases sitting between them. The source is a man aged 25-40 years with acute or convalescent COVID-19. J is TRBJ2-5 and V is TRBV4-1, with D maybe TRBD1 (8 bases). The sequenced sample was peripheral blood. DNA of the CDR3: TGCGCCAGCAGCCTCCACAGGGGGGGGGAGACCCAGTACTTC. It yields the protein CASSLHRGGETQYF.